These 4 T cell receptor beta chains originate from one sample sequenced in a study of immune heterogeneity within non-small cell lung tumors. Bulk tumor genomic DNA, 450 to 750 ng per sample, was the template. Surgeons took several biopsies per primary tumor, spaced far apart, during surgery. Surgery that was curative in intent was performed on patients with untreated, newly diagnosed non-small cell lung cancer. TCR beta CDR3 was amplified by multiplex PCR, first round around 9 cycles, 32 V and 13 J primers. TCRdb reanalysed the multiplex PCR reads using MiXCR and keeps one entry per CDR3 protein. The data show around 20,000 distinct CDR3 sequences, with 27% seen just once and roughly 3.5% held by the top ten. Sequencing was done on a sample of lung tumor tissue. Receptors were obtained from a man in his forties with non-small cell lung cancer.

By share, this clonotype ranks as medium-sized. CDR3 DNA sequence: TGTGCCAGCAGCCCGCCGGGACTAGCGCACGAGCAGTACTTC. This codes for CASSPPGLAHEQYF. The rearrangement links TRBV11-3 to TRBJ2-7; 10 bases fit TRBD2. V was pared by 5 bases and J by 5 bases, with 6 bases of the junction left unmatched. Germline V CDR1 and CDR2: SGHNT, YENEEA. This CDR3 spans 14 amino acids. Looking up the rest from reference TRBV11-3 and TRBJ2-7 gives the full variable domain: EAGVVQSPRYKIIEKKQPVAFWCNPISGHNTLYWYLQNLGQGPELLIRYENEEAVDDSQLPKDRFSAERLKGVDSTLKIQPAELGDSAVYLCASSPPGLAHEQYFGPGTRLTVT.

The rearrangement uses TRBV12-3 or TRBV12-4 and TRBJ2-5, with 8 bases lining up with TRBD2. V shed 5 bases, J shed 3 bases, and the junction held 11 bases outside the gene matches. This CDR3 contains 16 residues. Written as DNA, the CDR3 is TGTGCCAGCAGTCCCCCCCGGACTAGCAGTAAAGAGACCCAGTACTTC. Encoded protein: CASSPPRTSSKETQYF.

As for this clonotype: The junction does not match germline at one end; this may be a read error. The chain recombines TRBV11-2 with TRBJ2-3; no reliable D call. Germline V lookup: CDR1 SGHAT, CDR2 FQNNGV. CDR3 length: 14 amino acids. CDR3 residues: CASRGRVGTYTQYF. The CDR3 DNA reads TGTGCCAGCAGAGGGCGAGTGGGCACATATACGCAGTATTTT.

This clonotype was picked up many times. This chain joins TRBV7-9 and TRBJ1-3, with D tentatively TRBD1 (6 bases). This CDR3 comprises 18 residues. The ends were cut back, 3 bases at V and 0 bases at J, with 18 bases in the middle. CDR1 is SEHNR and CDR2 is FQNEAQ in the germline V gene (reference sequence). The CDR3: CASSFDRWGGPSGNTIYF. CDR3 coding DNA: TGTGCCAGCAGCTTCGATCGTTGGGGGGGGCCCTCTGGAAACACCATATATTTT.